This T cell receptor beta chain was retrieved from a study of cytomegalovirus exposure and HLA in healthy donors. Study background: Genetic ancestry analysis placed over 75% of the 300 to 500 donors that were genotyped in the Caucasian-associated cluster. Overall study findings and caveats: Analysis performed later found roughly 17,000 TCR beta sequences associated with HLA alleles at 0.05 false discovery rate. Across donors, most TCRs were seen rarely, yet some public ones were widespread.

CDR3 size: 17 residues. Germline-derived CDR1 and CDR2 are ENHRY and SYGVKD. Unmatched junction bases numbered 17, after V lost 6 bases and J lost 7 bases. This clone was found once. As yet, its antigen is unknown. Both 60 Vbeta primers and 13 Jbeta primers went into the PCR. Sequencing used immunoSEQ multiplex PCR; TCRdb keeps in-frame clones, though not all of them. The sample lists almost 200,000 clones; 70% to 80% were seen once. This sequence joins TRBV10-3 and TRBJ1-2; TRBD1 agrees at 10 bases. The sequencing input was PBMCs. The sequence came from a male donor in good health and CMV-seropositive. The CDR3 DNA sequence: TGTGCCATCAGCACTCCCTGGTCCGGACAGGGGGGTAGTGGCTACACCTTC. As protein: CAISTPWSGQGGSGYTF.